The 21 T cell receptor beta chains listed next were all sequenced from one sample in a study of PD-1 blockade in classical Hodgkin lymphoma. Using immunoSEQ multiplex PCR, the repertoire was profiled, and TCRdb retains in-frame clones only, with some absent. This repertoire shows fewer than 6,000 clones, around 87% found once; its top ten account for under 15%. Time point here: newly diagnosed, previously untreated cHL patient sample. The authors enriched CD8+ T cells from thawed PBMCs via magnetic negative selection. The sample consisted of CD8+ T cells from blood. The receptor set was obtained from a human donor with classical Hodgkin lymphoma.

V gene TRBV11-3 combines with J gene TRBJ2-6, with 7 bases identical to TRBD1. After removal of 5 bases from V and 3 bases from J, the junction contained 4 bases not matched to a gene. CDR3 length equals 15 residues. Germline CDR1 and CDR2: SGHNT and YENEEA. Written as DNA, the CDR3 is TGTGCCAGCAGCAAGGGGGCGAATGGGGCCAACGTCCTGACTTTC. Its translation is CASSKGANGANVLTF.

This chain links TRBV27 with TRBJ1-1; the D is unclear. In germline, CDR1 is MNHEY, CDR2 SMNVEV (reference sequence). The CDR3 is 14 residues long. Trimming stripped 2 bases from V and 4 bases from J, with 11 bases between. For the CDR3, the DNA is TGTGCCAGCAGTTTAAAGGGTCGCAGCACTGAAGCTTTCTTT. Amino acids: CASSLKGRSTEAFF.

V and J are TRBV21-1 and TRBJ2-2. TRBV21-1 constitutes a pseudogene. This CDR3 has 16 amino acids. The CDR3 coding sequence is TGTGCCAGCAGCAATTTGTGTGGCGCGAACACCGGGGAGCTGTTTTTT. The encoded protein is CASSNLCGANTGELFF.

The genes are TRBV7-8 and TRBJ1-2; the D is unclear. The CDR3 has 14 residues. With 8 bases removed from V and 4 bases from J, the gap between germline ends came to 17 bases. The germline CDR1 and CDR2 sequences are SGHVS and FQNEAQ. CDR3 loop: CASGSGTTTYGYTF. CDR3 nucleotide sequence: TGTGCCAGCGGCTCAGGAACGACGACCTATGGCTACACCTTC.

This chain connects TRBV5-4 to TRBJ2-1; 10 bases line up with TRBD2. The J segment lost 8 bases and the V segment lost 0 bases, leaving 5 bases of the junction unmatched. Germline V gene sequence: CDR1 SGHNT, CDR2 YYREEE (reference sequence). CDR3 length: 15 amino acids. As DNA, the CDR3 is TGTGCCAGCAGCTTGGGTCTAGCGGGAGCGGATGAGCAGTTCTTC. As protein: CASSLGLAGADEQFF. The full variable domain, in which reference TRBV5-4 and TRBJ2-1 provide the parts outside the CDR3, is ETGVTQSPTHLIKTRGQQVTLRCSSQSGHNTVSWYQQALGQGPQFIFQYYREEENGRGNFPPRFSGLQFPNYSSELNVNALELDDSALYLCASSLGLAGADEQFFGPGTRLTVL.

DNA of the CDR3: TGTGCCAGCAGCTTCGGGTACAATGAGCAGTTCTTC. Translated, it gives CASSFGYNEQFF. The chain joins TRBV5-4 to TRBJ2-1; D is uncertain. Germline CDR1 reads SGHNT; CDR2 reads YYREEE (reference sequence). The CDR3 is made up of 12 amino acids. Trimming removed 2 bases from V and 4 bases from J, with 4 bases in between.

The CDR3 nucleotides are TGCAGCGTTGAAGACAGGCGCACCAACCTCAACTATGGCTACACCTTC. Amino acid sequence: CSVEDRRTNLNYGYTF. This chain links TRBV29-1 with TRBJ1-2; D is ambiguous. The V gene's germline CDR1 is SQVTM and CDR2 ANQGSEA. The CDR3 extends over 16 amino acids. V was cut by 0 bases and J by 2 bases, with 16 bases left in between.

The CDR3: CASSFSDGAYEQYF. As DNA, the CDR3 is TGTGCCAGCAGCTTCAGCGACGGGGCCTACGAGCAGTACTTC. This chain uses TRBV7-9 with TRBJ2-7, with a possible D match to TRBD2 (5 bases). Germline V gene lookup returns CDR1 SEHNR and CDR2 FQNEAQ (reference sequence). The CDR3 is 14 amino acids. Trimming took 3 bases from V and 2 from J, leaving 11 bases between them.

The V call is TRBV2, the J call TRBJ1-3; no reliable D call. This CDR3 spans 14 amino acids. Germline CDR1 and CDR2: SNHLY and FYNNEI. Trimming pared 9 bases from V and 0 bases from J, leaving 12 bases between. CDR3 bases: TGTGCCAGAGGACGGCAGAGCTCTGGAAACACCATATATTTT. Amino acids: CARGRQSSGNTIYF. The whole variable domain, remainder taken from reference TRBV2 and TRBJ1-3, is EPEVTQTPSHQVTQMGQEVILRCVPISNHLYFYWYRQILGQKVEFLVSFYNNEISEKSEIFDDQFSVERPDGSNFTLKIRSTKLEDSAMYFCARGRQSSGNTIYFGEGSWLTVV.

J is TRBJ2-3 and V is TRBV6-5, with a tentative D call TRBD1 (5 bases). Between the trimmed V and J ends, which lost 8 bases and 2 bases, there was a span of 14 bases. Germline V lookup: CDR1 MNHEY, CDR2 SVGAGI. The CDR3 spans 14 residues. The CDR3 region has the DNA TGTGCCAGCGCTACAGGTCCATACACAGATACGCAGTATTTT. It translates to CASATGPYTDTQYF.

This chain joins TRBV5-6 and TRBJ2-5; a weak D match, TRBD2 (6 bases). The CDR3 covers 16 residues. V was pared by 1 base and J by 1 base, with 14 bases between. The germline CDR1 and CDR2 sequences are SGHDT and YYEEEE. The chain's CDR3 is CASSLMLDGSQETQYF. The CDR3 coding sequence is TGTGCCAGCAGCTTGATGTTAGACGGGAGCCAAGAGACCCAGTACTTC. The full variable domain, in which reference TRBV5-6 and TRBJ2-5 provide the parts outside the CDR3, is DAGVTQSPTHLIKTRGQQVTLRCSPKSGHDTVSWYQQALGQGPQFIFQYYEEEERQRGNFPDRFSGHQFPNYSSELNVNALLLGDSALYLCASSLMLDGSQETQYFGPGTRLLVL.

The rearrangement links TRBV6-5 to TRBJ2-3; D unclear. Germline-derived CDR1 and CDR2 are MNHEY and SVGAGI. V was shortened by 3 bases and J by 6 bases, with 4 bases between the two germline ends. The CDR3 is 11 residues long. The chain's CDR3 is CASSYGDTQYF. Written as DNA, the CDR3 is TGTGCCAGCAGTTATGGCGATACGCAGTATTTT.

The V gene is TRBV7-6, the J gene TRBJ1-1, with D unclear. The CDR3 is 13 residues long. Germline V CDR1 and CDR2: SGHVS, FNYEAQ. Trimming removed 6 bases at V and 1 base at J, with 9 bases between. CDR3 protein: CASRSSSNTEAFF. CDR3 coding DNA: TGTGCCAGCAGGTCAAGTTCGAACACTGAAGCTTTCTTT. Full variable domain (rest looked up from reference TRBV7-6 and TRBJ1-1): GAGVSQSPRYKVTKRGQDVALRCDPISGHVSLYWYRQALGQGPEFLTYFNYEAQQDKSGLPNDRFSAERPEGSISTLTIQRTEQRDSAMYRCASRSSSNTEAFFGQGTRLTVV.

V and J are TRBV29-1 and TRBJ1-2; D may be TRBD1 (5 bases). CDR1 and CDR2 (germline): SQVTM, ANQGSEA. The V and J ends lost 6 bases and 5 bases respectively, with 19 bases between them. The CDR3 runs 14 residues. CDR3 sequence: CSVPQGAGWYGYTF. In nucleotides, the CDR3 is TGCAGCGTCCCCCAGGGAGCAGGGTGGTATGGCTACACCTTC.

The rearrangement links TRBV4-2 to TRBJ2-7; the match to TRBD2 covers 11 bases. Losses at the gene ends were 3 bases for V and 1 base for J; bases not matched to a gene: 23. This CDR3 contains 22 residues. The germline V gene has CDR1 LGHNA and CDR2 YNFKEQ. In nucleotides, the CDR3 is TGTGCCAGCAGCCAGCACCTAAAGGGGGCGAGACTAGCGGGGCCAAAGTCCTACGAGCAGTACTTC. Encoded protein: CASSQHLKGARLAGPKSYEQYF.

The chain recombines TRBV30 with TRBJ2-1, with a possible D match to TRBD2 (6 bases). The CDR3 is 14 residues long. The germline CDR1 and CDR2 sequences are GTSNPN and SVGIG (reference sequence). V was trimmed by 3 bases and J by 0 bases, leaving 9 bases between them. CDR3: CAWSDGSSYNEQFF. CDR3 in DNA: TGTGCCTGGAGCGACGGGAGCTCCTACAATGAGCAGTTCTTC.

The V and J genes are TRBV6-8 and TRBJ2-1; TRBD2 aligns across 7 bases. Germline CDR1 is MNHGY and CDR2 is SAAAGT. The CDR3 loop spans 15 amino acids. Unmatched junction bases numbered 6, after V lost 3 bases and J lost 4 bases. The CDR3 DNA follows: TGTGCCAGCAGTTATTGGGGAGCGGGGTACAATGAGCAGTTCTTC. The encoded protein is CASSYWGAGYNEQFF.

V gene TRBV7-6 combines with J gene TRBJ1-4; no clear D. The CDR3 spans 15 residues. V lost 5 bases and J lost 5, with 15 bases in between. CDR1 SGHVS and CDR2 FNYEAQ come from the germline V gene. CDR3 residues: CASSRLTAGNEKLFF. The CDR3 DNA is TGTGCCAGCAGCCGTCTGACGGCTGGGAATGAAAAACTGTTTTTT.

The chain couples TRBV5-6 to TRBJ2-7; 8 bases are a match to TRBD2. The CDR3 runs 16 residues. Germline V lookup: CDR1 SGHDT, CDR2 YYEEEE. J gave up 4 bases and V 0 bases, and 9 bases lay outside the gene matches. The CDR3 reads CASSLARAGVSYEQYF. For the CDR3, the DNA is TGTGCCAGCAGCTTGGCCAGAGCGGGAGTAAGTTACGAGCAGTACTTC. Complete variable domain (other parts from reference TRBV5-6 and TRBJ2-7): DAGVTQSPTHLIKTRGQQVTLRCSPKSGHDTVSWYQQALGQGPQFIFQYYEEEERQRGNFPDRFSGHQFPNYSSELNVNALLLGDSALYLCASSLARAGVSYEQYFGPGTRLTVT.

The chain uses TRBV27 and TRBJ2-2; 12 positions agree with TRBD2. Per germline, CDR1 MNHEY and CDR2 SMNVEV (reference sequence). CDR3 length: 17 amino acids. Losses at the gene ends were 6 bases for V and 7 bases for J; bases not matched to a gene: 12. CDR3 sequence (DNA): TGTGCCAGCAGCCCACTAGCGGGGGGACCACGTAACGGGGAGCTGTTTTTT. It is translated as CASSPLAGGPRNGELFF.

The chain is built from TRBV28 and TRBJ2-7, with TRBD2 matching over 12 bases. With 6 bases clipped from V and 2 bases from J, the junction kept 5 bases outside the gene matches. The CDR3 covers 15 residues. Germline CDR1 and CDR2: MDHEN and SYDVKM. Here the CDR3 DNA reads TGTGCCAGCAGCCCGACTAGCGGGAGCCCCTACGAGCAGTACTTC. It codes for CASSPTSGSPYEQYF.